This T cell receptor beta chain was sequenced during a study of T cells in Graves' hyperthyroidism and ophthalmopathy. The germline CDR1 and CDR2 sequences are SNHLY and FYNNEI. V lost 4 bases and J 2 bases, leaving 11 bases between the germline ends. The CDR3 contains 14 residues. In regard to this clonotype: Its antigen is undetermined.

Regions amplified from RNA transcripts were the TCR beta CDR3 regions. RT-PCR in the first round (using the HTBI primer set) targeted the TCR CDR3. MiXCR, applied by TCRdb to the multiplex PCR reads, yields one record per CDR3 protein. The repertoire holds a few hundred thousand distinct CDR3 sequences, with about 20% as singletons. Clinical symptoms, serum thyroxine, TRAb, thyroid ultrasound and orbital computed tomography informed diagnoses. Study-wide findings and caveats: Blood samples included most of the expanded thyroid clonotypes exceeding 0.001.

The TCR originated in a man aged 18 to 35 with Graves' hyperthyroidism. The sample taken for sequencing was blood. The chain has TRBV2 and TRBJ2-5; possible D gene TRBD2, 5 bases. CDR3 nucleotide sequence: TGTGCCAGCAGTGCCGCGACGGGGCAAGAGACCCAGTACTTC. This codes for CASSAATGQETQYF.